The 14 T cell receptor beta chains below were found in one sample sequenced in a study of monozygotic twins with inflammatory bowel disease. One entry per CDR3 protein, without DNA, is what TCRdb gives after re-calling the 5' RACE reads. This sample's table reports approximately 150,000 distinct CDR3 sequences. Sequencing input: blood. These receptors were taken from a human donor with ulcerative colitis or Crohn's disease, or a healthy co-twin of an affected twin (not recorded which).

The rearrangement links TRBV6-2 or TRBV6-3 to TRBJ2-7; TCRdb designates TRBD2, a call that cannot be tested without DNA. Germline V lookup: CDR1 MNHEY, CDR2 SVGEGT. The CDR3 totals 15 residues. The CDR3 here is CASSYVLALAYEQYF.

The CDR3 spells CSARKWGQAPESEAFF. The rearrangement joins TRBV20-1 to TRBJ1-1; without DNA, the TCRdb call of TRBD1 cannot be checked. The CDR3 has 16 amino acids. Germline loops: CDR1 DFQATT, CDR2 SNEGSKA (reference sequence).

V is TRBV12-3 or TRBV12-4 and J is TRBJ2-5; TCRdb selects TRBD2, and the lack of DNA leaves this call unchecked. There are 14 residues in the CDR3. CDR3 sequence reads: CASSLREGQETQYF.

This chain links TRBV4-1 with TRBJ1-1. CDR1 is MGHRA and CDR2 is YSYEKL in the germline V gene. The CDR3 length is 15 residues. CDR3 sequence reads: CASSQAGGLNTEAFF.

The chain couples TRBV4-2 to TRBJ2-2; TCRdb's D call, TRBD2, is unchecked because there is no DNA. Germline CDR1 and CDR2: LGHNA and YNFKEQ. The CDR3 is 20 residues long. CDR3 sequence reads: CASSQEGGLRERGRTGELFF.

The gene calls are TRBV28 and TRBJ2-7; TCRdb's D call of TRBD1 is untestable without DNA. CDR1 and CDR2 from the germline V gene are MDHEN and SYDVKM. The CDR3 consists of 12 residues. The CDR3 protein is CASMGPTYEQYF.

The chain couples TRBV9 to TRBJ2-5. Germline V CDR1 and CDR2: SGDLS, YYNGEE. The CDR3 loop spans 12 amino acids. The CDR3 is CASSVNQETQYF.

The CDR3 spells CASSQGVGYGYTF. The chain is built from TRBV4-3 and TRBJ1-2. Germline loops: CDR1 LGHNA, CDR2 YSLEER. CDR3 length: 13 residues.

J is TRBJ2-1 and V is TRBV20-1; the D call of TRBD1 rests on TCRdb alone, since no DNA is present to check it. CDR3 size: 14 residues. Germline values: CDR1 DFQATT, CDR2 SNEGSKA (reference sequence). CDR3 sequence reads: CSEQPGTGGNEQFF.

V gene TRBV24-1 combines with J gene TRBJ2-7. This CDR3 is built from 14 residues. CDR1 is KGHDR and CDR2 is SFDVKD in the germline V gene. Here the CDR3 reads CATSDDAAHTEQYF.

The chain uses TRBV20-1 and TRBJ2-2; lacking DNA, the TRBD2 call made by TCRdb goes unchecked. Looked up from germline, CDR1 is DFQATT and CDR2 is SNEGSKA (reference sequence). This CDR3 contains 13 residues. The CDR3 is CSATSGLTGELFF.

This chain joins TRBV20-1 and TRBJ2-7; there is no DNA to check the TCRdb D call of TRBD1. Per germline, CDR1 DFQATT and CDR2 SNEGSKA (reference sequence). This CDR3 comprises 17 residues. The CDR3 here is CSARERGDGRSGYEQYF.

The V call is TRBV6-1, the J call TRBJ1-5; no DNA is available, so the TRBD1 call from TCRdb remains unchecked. Looked up from germline, CDR1 is MNHNS and CDR2 is SASEGT. This CDR3 contains 18 residues. CDR3 region: CASSLQNRVRDSNQPQHF.

V gene TRBV9 combines with J gene TRBJ2-5; TCRdb's D call of TRBD2 is untestable without DNA. This CDR3 has 13 residues. In germline, CDR1 is SGDLS, CDR2 YYNGEE. Here the CDR3 reads CASSSGGTETQYF. The full variable domain, completed using reference TRBV9 and TRBJ2-5, is DSGVTQTPKHLITATGQRVTLRCSPRSGDLSVYWYQQSLDQGLQFLIQYYNGEERAKGNILERFSAQQFPDLHSELNLSSLELGDSALYFCASSSGGTETQYFGPGTRLLVL.